The next 21 T cell receptor beta chains were all read from a single sample in a study of control samples from healthy donors and cancer patients. TCRdb's table, derived via immunoSEQ multiplex PCR, lists solely in-frame clones and lacks some. The table shows tens of thousands of clones, with approximately 89% occurring only once. Sequences were obtained from PBMCs. The receptor set was obtained from a woman between 35 and 50 years old with head and neck cancer.

The rearrangement joins TRBV5-1 to TRBJ2-1; 7 nucleotides match TRBD1. Germline V gene sequence: CDR1 SGHRS, CDR2 YFSETQ. The CDR3 runs 17 residues. V lost 2 bases to trimming and J lost 0 bases; unmatched junction nucleotides: 8. The DNA of the CDR3 is TGCGCCAGCAGCTTAGAGGGACAGCGCAACTCCTACAATGAGCAGTTCTTC. Translation: CASSLEGQRNSYNEQFF.

The chain employs TRBV13 and TRBJ1-2, with TRBD1 identical over 7 bases. This CDR3 has 16 residues. V trimming: 4 bases; J trimming: 4 bases; junction bases outside the gene matches: 12. Germline V CDR1 and CDR2: PRHDT, FYEKMQ (reference sequence). CDR3 DNA: TGTGCCAGCAGCTCGATCGACAGGGATGAGGTCTATGGCTACACCTTC. This encodes CASSSIDRDEVYGYTF.

This chain joins TRBV19 and TRBJ2-7; a possible D gene is TRBD2 (5 bases). Germline CDR1 LNHDA, CDR2 SQIVND (reference sequence). The CDR3 is made up of 12 amino acids. V shed 3 bases and J shed 6 bases, with 9 bases lying between them. The CDR3 DNA reads TGTGCCAGTAGTATTCGTGAGGGCGAGCAGTACTTC. Translated, it gives CASSIREGEQYF.

This rearrangement joins TRBV7-7 to TRBJ2-5; TRBD1 aligns across 7 bases. Germline values: CDR1 SSHAT, CDR2 FNYEAQ (reference sequence). The CDR3 is 15 residues long. The junction had 8 bases not matched to a gene; V was cut back by 5 bases and J by 2 bases. The CDR3 DNA reads TGTGCCAGCAGCCTTGGGACAGCCGGACAAGAGACCCAGTACTTC. Translating gives CASSLGTAGQETQYF. The entire variable domain, with the rest obtained from reference TRBV7-7 and TRBJ2-5, is as follows: GAGVSQSPRYKVTKRGQDVTLRCDPISSHATLYWYQQALGQGPEFLTYFNYEAQPDKSGLPSDRFSAERPEGSISTLTIQRTEQRDSAMYRCASSLGTAGQETQYFGPGTRLLVL.

The rearrangement uses TRBV30 and TRBJ1-1; D is unclear. CDR3 length equals 11 residues. V lost 4 bases and J lost 2, with 5 bases in between. CDR1 is GTSNPN, CDR2 SVGIG, per germline (reference sequence). The DNA for the CDR3 is TGTGCCTGGAAGGGCAACACTGAAGCTTTCTTT. Its protein is CAWKGNTEAFF. The full variable domain, completed using reference TRBV30 and TRBJ1-1, is SQTIHQWPATLVQPVGSPLSLECTVEGTSNPNLYWYRQAAGRGLQLLFYSVGIGQISSEVPQNLSASRPQDRQFILSSKKLLLSDSGFYLCAWKGNTEAFFGQGTRLTVV.

The V and J genes are TRBV29-1 and TRBJ1-1, with D tentatively TRBD1 (6 bases). The length of the CDR3 is 12 residues. Germline assignment: CDR1 SQVTM and CDR2 ANQGSEA. Trimming removed 6 bases at V and 2 bases at J, with 10 bases between. DNA for the CDR3: TGCAGCGTCAACAGGGCCAACACTGAAGCTTTCTTT. It yields the protein CSVNRANTEAFF.

The gene calls are TRBV11-3 and TRBJ2-5; 11 nucleotides match TRBD1. The germline gives CDR1 SGHNT, CDR2 YENEEA. The ends lost 1 base at V and 6 bases at J; junction bases unmatched: 7. The CDR3 contains 16 residues. This CDR3 is CASSLAPRDRGKTQYF. Here the CDR3 DNA reads TGTGCCAGCAGCTTAGCCCCGCGGGACAGGGGGAAGACCCAGTACTTC.

V usage is TRBV3-1 (or the pseudogene TRBV3-2) and J usage is TRBJ1-1; 7 bases are shared with TRBD1. The J segment lost 3 bases and the V segment lost 7 bases, leaving 5 bases of the junction unmatched. The CDR3 covers 13 residues. Germline CDR1 and CDR2: LGHDT and YNNKEL (reference sequence). CDR3 amino acids: CASTSGGYTEAFF. The CDR3 region has the DNA TGTGCCAGCACCTCAGGGGGGTACACTGAAGCTTTCTTT.

This clone was seen only a few times. The chain joins TRBV28 to TRBJ2-1; TRBD2 agrees at 7 bases. The germline V gene has CDR1 MDHEN and CDR2 SYDVKM. CDR3 length: 17 residues. V was clipped by 7 bases and J by 0 bases; unmatched bases: 12. The CDR3 loop is CASTSAGLAASYNEQFF. CDR3 nucleotide sequence: TGTGCCAGCACCTCAGCGGGGCTAGCGGCCTCCTACAATGAGCAGTTCTTC.

The V gene is TRBV7-8, the J gene TRBJ2-1; D unresolved. The CDR3 runs 11 residues. Germline V gives CDR1 SGHVS, CDR2 FQNEAQ. V shed 5 bases and J shed 8 bases, with 7 bases lying between them. The CDR3 region has the DNA TGTGCCAGCAGCCTCGTGGATGAGCAGTTCTTC. This encodes CASSLVDEQFF.

The chain couples TRBV3-1 (or the pseudogene TRBV3-2) to TRBJ2-2; D may be TRBD1 or TRBD2 (5 bases each). Germline V gene data show CDR1 as LGHDT and CDR2 as YNNKEL (reference sequence). V shed 1 base and J shed 4 bases, with 10 bases lying between them. This CDR3 contains 15 residues. The CDR3 sequence: CASSQARESTGELFF. DNA of the CDR3: TGTGCCAGCAGCCAAGCCAGGGAGAGCACCGGGGAGCTGTTTTTT.

This sequence joins TRBV6-4 and TRBJ2-7, with D tentatively TRBD1 (5 bases). CDR1 is MRHNA and CDR2 is SNTAGT in the germline V gene. The V end was cut by 1 base, the J end by 0 bases, with 16 bases between. The CDR3 contains 17 residues. The CDR3 nucleotides are TGTGCCAGCAGTGACTACCGGACATCCCCAAGCTCCTACGAGCAGTACTTC. Protein sequence: CASSDYRTSPSSYEQYF.

This rearrangement joins TRBV19 to TRBJ2-3; D uncertain. This CDR3 is 14 amino acids long. CDR1 is LNHDA and CDR2 is SQIVND in the germline V gene (reference sequence). V was pared by 5 bases and J by 0 bases, with 9 bases between. The CDR3 protein is CASSDGPSTDTQYF. CDR3 bases: TGTGCCAGTAGTGATGGACCTAGCACAGATACGCAGTATTTT. Drawing the rest from reference TRBV19 and TRBJ2-3, the complete variable domain is DGGITQSPKYLFRKEGQNVTLSCEQNLNHDAMYWYRQDPGQGLRLIYYSQIVNDFQKGDIAEGYSVSREKKESFPLTVTSAQKNPTAFYLCASSDGPSTDTQYFGPGTRLTVL.

This chain connects TRBV7-8 to TRBJ1-2; TRBD1 is a possible D gene (5 bases). CDR1 SGHVS and CDR2 FQNEAQ come from the germline V gene. The length of the CDR3 is 18 residues. The V gene lost 1 base and the J gene lost 1 base, with 19 bases spanning the gap. The CDR3 coding sequence is TGTGCCAGCAGCTTAGACTATATTCGGGGGGGGAATAACTATGGCTACACCTTC. Its protein product is CASSLDYIRGGNNYGYTF.

This chain's CDR3 is CATSRDRGGSTEAFF. CDR3 in DNA: TGTGCCACCAGCAGAGATCGGGGCGGTTCCACTGAAGCTTTCTTT. The chain has TRBV15 and TRBJ1-1, with a tentative D call TRBD1 (5 bases). CDR3 length: 15 residues. The V gene lost 0 bases and the J gene lost 4 bases, with 12 bases spanning the gap. Germline CDR1 reads LNHNV; CDR2 reads YYDKDF (reference sequence).

The chain employs TRBV6-1 and TRBJ1-4; unclear D gene. V lost 2 bases and J lost 6, with 13 bases in between. CDR1 and CDR2 (germline): MNHNS, SASEGT. The length of the CDR3 is 15 residues. CDR3 DNA: TGTGCCAGCAGTGAATATGCAAGTTTTGATGAAAAACTGTTTTTT. Translating it yields CASSEYASFDEKLFF.

The chain uses TRBV18 and TRBJ2-2, with D possibly being TRBD2 (5 bases). Trimming removed 3 bases at V and 5 bases at J, with 16 bases between. The germline V gene has CDR1 KGHSH and CDR2 LQKENI. This CDR3 has 16 amino acids. In DNA form, the CDR3 reads TGTGCCAGCTCACCTCGGGATCCAGGAGTAACCGGGGAGCTGTTTTTT. It translates to CASSPRDPGVTGELFF. Drawing the rest from reference TRBV18 and TRBJ2-2, the complete variable domain is NAGVMQNPRHLVRRRGQEARLRCSPMKGHSHVYWYRQLPEEGLKFMVYLQKENIIDESGMPKERFSAEFPKEGPSILRIQQVVRGDSAAYFCASSPRDPGVTGELFFGEGSRLTVL.

The rearrangement links TRBV7-6 to TRBJ1-4; D is possibly TRBD1 (5 bases). Per germline, CDR1 SGHVS and CDR2 FNYEAQ. This CDR3 comprises 15 residues. The V and J ends lost 5 bases and 2 bases respectively, with 12 bases between them. CDR3 loop: CASSMRGVTNEKLFF. CDR3 nucleotide sequence: TGTGCCAGCAGCATGAGGGGTGTCACTAATGAAAAACTGTTTTTT.

This chain's CDR3 is CASSPTKAGKGNQPQHF. Here the CDR3 DNA reads TGTGCCAGCAGCCCCACGAAGGCGGGGAAGGGCAATCAGCCCCAGCATTTT. The chain uses TRBV7-2 and TRBJ1-5; D not certain. V dropped 5 bases and J dropped 2 bases, with 19 bases sitting between them. This CDR3 has 17 residues. In germline, CDR1 is SGHTA, CDR2 FQGNSA.

This chain links TRBV9 with TRBJ1-3; D is ambiguous. Germline CDR1 SGDLS, CDR2 YYNGEE. Trimming left V 0 bases short and J 0 bases short, with 10 bases between. The CDR3 runs to 16 residues. CDR3 DNA sequence: TGTGCCAGCAGCGTAGGAGGCTCCCACTCTGGAAACACCATATATTTT. This sequence encodes CASSVGGSHSGNTIYF.

The V call is TRBV24-1, the J call TRBJ2-7; the D gene could be TRBD1 or TRBD2 (6 bases each). CDR3 length: 16 amino acids. V was shortened by 3 bases and J by 2 bases, with 16 bases between the two germline ends. Germline V gene sequence: CDR1 KGHDR, CDR2 SFDVKD. This chain's CDR3 is CATSDPGETGAYEQYF. CDR3 DNA: TGTGCCACCAGTGATCCGGGGGAGACAGGAGCCTACGAGCAGTACTTC.